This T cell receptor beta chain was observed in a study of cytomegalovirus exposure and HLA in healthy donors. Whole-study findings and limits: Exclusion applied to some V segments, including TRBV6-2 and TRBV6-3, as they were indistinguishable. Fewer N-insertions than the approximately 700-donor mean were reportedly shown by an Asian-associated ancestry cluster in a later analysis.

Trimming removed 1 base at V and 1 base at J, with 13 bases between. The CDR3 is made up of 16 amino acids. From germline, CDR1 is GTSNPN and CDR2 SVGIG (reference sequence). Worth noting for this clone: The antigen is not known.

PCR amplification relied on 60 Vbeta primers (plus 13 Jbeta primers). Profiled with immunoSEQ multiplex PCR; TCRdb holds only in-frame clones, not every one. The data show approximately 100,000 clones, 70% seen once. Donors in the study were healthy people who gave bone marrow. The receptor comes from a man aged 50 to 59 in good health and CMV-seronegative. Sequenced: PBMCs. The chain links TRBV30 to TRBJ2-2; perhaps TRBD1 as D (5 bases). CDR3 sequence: CAWSELGAKNTGELFF. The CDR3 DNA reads TGTGCCTGGAGTGAGTTAGGGGCGAAGAACACCGGGGAGCTGTTTTTT.